This T cell receptor (beta chain) appears in the sequencing data of a study of T cell responses to AZD1222 COVID-19 vaccine. Here immunoSEQ multiplex PCR was the method, and the copy in TCRdb shows in-frame clones only, minus some. The profile shows about 60,000 clones, over 75% of them singletons. The clonotype originates from an adult in good health. This material consisted of peripheral blood, taken on day 0 of AZD1222 vaccination.

The CDR3 DNA is TGTGCCAGCAGTTTAGGCAACAATCAGCCCCAGCATTTT. Protein product: CASSLGNNQPQHF. The genes are TRBV27 and TRBJ1-5; D gene unclear. V dropped 2 bases and J dropped 3 bases, with 5 bases sitting between them. Germline CDR1 is MNHEY and CDR2 is SMNVEV (reference sequence). The CDR3 is 13 residues long.